The TCR beta chain described here comes from a study of T cell responses to AZD1222 COVID-19 vaccine. Study information: Pooling was applied to second doses at about 4 or about 12 weeks. Overall study findings and caveats: Increases in Spike-specific TCR breadth and depth were seen after two AZD1222 doses.

The protocol was immunoSEQ multiplex PCR, while the TCRdb copy is restricted to in-frame clones and leaves out a portion. This table holds some 60,000 clones, 84% found once. Comments on this clone: What it binds is not known.

The receptor's source is an adult in good health. The sequences come from peripheral blood, collected on day 0 of AZD1222 vaccination.

Here the CDR3 reads CSATDNEKLFF. CDR3 nucleotide sequence: TGCAGTGCTACGGACAATGAAAAACTGTTTTTT. V and J are TRBV20-1 and TRBJ1-4; D ambiguous. Looked up from germline, CDR1 is DFQATT and CDR2 is SNEGSKA (reference sequence). V shed 4 bases and J shed 5 bases, with 5 bases lying between them. The CDR3 consists of 11 residues.